A selection of T cell receptor beta chains follows, all from one sample in a study of blood T cell repertoires in COVID-19. Method: immunoSEQ multiplex PCR; TCRdb's copy keeps in-frame clones and lacks some. The sample has 250,000 to 350,000 clones, 70% to 90% seen once. Sequencing input: peripheral blood. These receptors were obtained from a woman in her 70s with COVID-19, enrolled during active disease. CDR3s include the opening cysteine and the closing phenylalanine or tryptophan. A D gene is named only where the DNA matches it firmly. Expanded clones get a size class; other rows say once, few or many, or leave the size out.

d_gene	abundance	v_gene	j_gene	CDR3aa	CDR3nt
TRBD1	-	TRBV12-5	TRBJ2-5	CASGLFQGAGQYF	TGTGCTAGTGGTTTGTTCCAGGGGGCAGGCCAGTACTTC
TRBD1	-	TRBV18	TRBJ1-2	CASSDTGENNYGYTF	TGTGCCAGCTCCGACACAGGGGAGAACAACTATGGCTACACCTTC
TRBD2	-	TRBV4-2	TRBJ2-3	CASSQDWRSAGVDTQYF	TGTGCCAGCAGCCAAGATTGGCGTTCAGCGGGGGTCGATACGCAGTATTTT
TRBD1	once	TRBV28	TRBJ1-1	CASSEGQGGRRAFF	TGTGCCAGCAGTGAAGGACAGGGTGGGAGGAGAGCTTTCTTT
TRBD2	once	TRBV5-8	TRBJ2-1	CASSLRSLAGDEQFF	TGTGCCAGCAGCTTGCGCTCCCTAGCGGGGGATGAGCAGTTCTTC
-	once	TRBV19	TRBJ1-5	CASSIGRDQPQHF	TGTGCCAGTAGTATTGGGAGGGATCAGCCCCAGCATTTT
TRBD1	-	TRBV7-9	TRBJ2-3	CASSFPGTGDRTDTQYF	TGTGCCAGCAGCTTCCCCGGGACAGGGGATCGGACAGATACGCAGTATTTT
-	-	TRBV2	TRBJ1-2	CASTPEGSYGYTF	TGTGCCAGCACCCCCGAGGGTTCCTATGGCTACACCTTC
TRBD1	-	TRBV7-9	TRBJ2-3	CASSFGDRGSTDTQYF	TGTGCCAGCAGCTTTGGGGACAGGGGTAGCACAGATACGCAGTATTTT
-	-	TRBV7-2	TRBJ2-7	CASSSSNLYEQYF	TGTGCCAGCAGCTCATCCAATCTATACGAGCAGTACTTC
-	once	TRBV2	TRBJ2-7	CASKRAQVYEQYF	TGTGCCAGCAAGAGGGCCCAAGTCTACGAGCAGTACTTC
TRBD2	once	TRBV27	TRBJ2-3	CASSLYGRGGDSPQYF	TGTGCCAGCAGTTTATATGGGCGGGGGGGCGATTCCCCGCAGTATTTT
-	-	TRBV28	TRBJ1-2	CASSSPRGLGTYGYTF	TGTGCCAGCAGTTCCCCCCGAGGTCTAGGAACGTATGGCTACACCTTC
TRBD2	-	TRBV4-3	TRBJ2-3	CASSQVSQRGDTQYF	TGCGCCAGCAGCCAAGTTAGCCAGCGGGGGGATACGCAGTATTTT
-	-	TRBV28	TRBJ2-1	CASSFRGEQFF	TGTGCCAGCAGTTTTAGGGGTGAGCAGTTCTTC
-	-	TRBV6-5	TRBJ2-7	CASSYSSRDEQYF	TGTGCCAGCAGTTACTCGAGCAGGGACGAGCAGTACTTC
-	-	TRBV19	TRBJ2-2	CASSPSGGRNTGELFF	TGTGCCAGTAGCCCATCCGGGGGAAGGAACACCGGGGAGCTGTTTTTT
-	few	TRBV5-1	TRBJ1-2	CASKGDYGYTF	TGCGCCAGCAAAGGGGACTATGGCTACACCTTC
TRBD1	-	TRBV2	TRBJ1-3	CASNEQGPNSGNTIYF	TGTGCCAGCAACGAACAGGGGCCAAACTCTGGAAACACCATATATTTT
TRBD2	many	TRBV7-2	TRBJ2-1	CASSPSGASSYNEQFF	TGTGCCAGCAGCCCCAGCGGGGCCAGCTCCTACAATGAGCAGTTCTTC
TRBD1	-	TRBV7-8	TRBJ1-5	CASSPRQGMNSNQPQHF	TGTGCCAGCAGCCCCCGACAGGGAATGAATAGCAATCAGCCCCAGCATTTT
-	-	TRBV5-4	TRBJ2-7	CASSSAVQGSYEQYF	TGTGCCAGCAGCTCGGCGGTACAGGGCTCCTACGAGCAGTACTTC
TRBD1	-	TRBV5-6	TRBJ1-1	CASSRTDRSTEAFF	TGTGCCAGCAGTCGTACGGACAGGAGCACTGAAGCTTTCTTT
TRBD1	-	TRBV5-6	TRBJ1-2	CASSSGTGSLGYTF	TGTGCCAGCAGCTCTGGGACAGGATCGTTAGGCTACACCTTC
TRBD1	-	TRBV4-3	TRBJ2-5	CASSQGTGNGETQYF	TGCGCCAGCAGCCAGGGGACAGGGAATGGAGAGACCCAGTACTTC